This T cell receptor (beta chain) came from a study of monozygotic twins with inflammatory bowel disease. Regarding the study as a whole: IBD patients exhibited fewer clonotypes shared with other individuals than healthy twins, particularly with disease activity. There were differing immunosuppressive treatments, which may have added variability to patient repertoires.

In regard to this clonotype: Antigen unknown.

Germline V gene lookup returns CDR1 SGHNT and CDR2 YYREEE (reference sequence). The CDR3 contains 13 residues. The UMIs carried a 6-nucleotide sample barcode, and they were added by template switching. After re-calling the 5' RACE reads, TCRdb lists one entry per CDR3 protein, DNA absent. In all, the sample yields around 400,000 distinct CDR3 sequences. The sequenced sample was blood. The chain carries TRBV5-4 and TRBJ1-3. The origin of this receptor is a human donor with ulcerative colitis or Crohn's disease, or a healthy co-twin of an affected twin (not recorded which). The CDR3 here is CASRDFRGNTIYF.